This is a list of T cell receptor beta chains from one sample in a study of OX40 agonist ivuxolimab in advanced cancers. Clones were sequenced by immunoSEQ multiplex PCR, and TCRdb holds only the in-frame ones, with some missing. The sample consists of 65,000 to 95,000 clones, under 95% of them appearing once. The input for sequencing was CD4+ or CD8+ T cells sorted from blood, taken in a trial of the OX40 agonist ivuxolimab. These receptors all stem from an adult with an advanced solid tumor such as melanoma, head and neck, liver or kidney cancer. The CDR3 runs from the conserved cysteine through the conserved F or W. A D gene is named only where the DNA matches it firmly. Clone size, where shown, is once, few, many, or a class for clones that have expanded.

j_call clone_size d_call v_call cdr3_nt cdr3_aa
TRBJ2-7 . . TRBV7-8 TGTGCCAGCAGCTTACAGGTGGCCTACGAGCAGTACTTC CASSLQVAYEQYF
TRBJ2-7 . TRBD1 TRBV10-2 TGCGCCAGTAGAGACCGGGACAGGGGTTACGAGCAGTACTTC CASRDRDRGYEQYF
TRBJ1-2 . . TRBV29-1 TGCGGCGTTGATCGAGCAGGGGTTAACTATGGCTACACCTTC CGVDRAGVNYGYTF
TRBJ2-7 . TRBD2 TRBV27 TGTGCCAGCAGTTCCGACCCCGGCGGGGGGCCCAACGAGCAGTACTTC CASSSDPGGGPNEQYF
TRBJ2-3 . TRBD1 TRBV5-4 TGTGCCAGCAGCCCCTGGGCAGGGGGCCCAGATACGCAGTATTTT CASSPWAGGPDTQYF
TRBJ1-2 . . TRBV2 TGTGCCAGCAGTGAAGCCGGACGGGGAGCTGGCTACACCTTC CASSEAGRGAGYTF
TRBJ1-2 once . TRBV27 TGTGCCAGCGGCAGCTCCACAGGGAATAGCTACACCTTC CASGSSTGNSYTF
TRBJ1-2 . TRBD1 TRBV4-3 TGCGCCAGCAGCCAAGATTGGCAGGGGGCTGGCTATGGCTACACCTTC CASSQDWQGAGYGYTF
TRBJ1-1 . . TRBV7-9 TGTGCCAGCAGCTCTGGGACGACTGAAGCTTTCTTT CASSSGTTEAFF
TRBJ1-1 . . TRBV11-2 TGTGCCAGCAGCTTGTACCGGGACACTTCGGATGAAGCTTTCTTT CASSLYRDTSDEAFF
TRBJ2-3 . . TRBV27 TGTGCCACCAGGTTGAGCCCAGATACGCAGTATTTT CATRLSPDTQYF
TRBJ1-1 . . TRBV19 TGTGCCAGTAGTATGGGCTCGGCTGAAGCTTTCTTT CASSMGSAEAFF
TRBJ2-7 . TRBD2 TRBV5-1 TGCGCCAGCAGCTCTTTAGCGGGGGGTGCCTACGAGCAGTACTTC CASSSLAGGAYEQYF
TRBJ2-3 . . TRBV11-2 TGTGCCAGCAGCCCAAATCCCCTTATAGATACGCAGTATTTT CASSPNPLIDTQYF
TRBJ2-5 . . TRBV7-2 TGTGCCAGCAGCTTGATAATCCAAGAGACCCAGTACTTC CASSLIIQETQYF
TRBJ2-7 few TRBD2 TRBV7-9 TGTGCCAGCACCACGGGGGGCTACGAGCAGTACTTC CASTTGGYEQYF
TRBJ2-7 . . TRBV2 TGTGCCACCCGGCAGGTCTCCTACGAGCAGTACTTC CATRQVSYEQYF
TRBJ1-4 . . TRBV23-1 TGCGCCAGCAGTCACACACCGGGACTACCGGGGACTAATGAAAAACTGTTTTTT CASSHTPGLPGTNEKLFF
TRBJ1-1 few . TRBV30 TGTGCCTGGGAATCCACCGGGGGCACTGAAGCTTTCTTT CAWESTGGTEAFF
TRBJ2-7 . TRBD1 TRBV5-6 TGTGCCAGCAGCTTGGTTTTCACAGGGGGCTTCTACGAGCAGTACTTC CASSLVFTGGFYEQYF
TRBJ1-4 . . TRBV7-6 TGTGCCAGCAGCCCGAACAGGGCGACTAATGAAAAACTGTTTTTT CASSPNRATNEKLFF